The clone carrying this TCR beta chain was found many times. Antigen unknown. The data are from a study of T cells in Graves' hyperthyroidism and ophthalmopathy. Study background: Before any treatment, at initial diagnosis, peripheral blood was collected. Study observations and caveats: Most thyroid clonotypes with frequency above 0.001 were detected in blood.

Exclusion criteria comprised uncontrolled infection, other autoimmune disease, pregnancy or lactation. PBMCs were obtained from over 8.5 ml fresh peripheral blood. Amplified TCR beta CDR3 regions derived from RNA transcripts. Initially, a first-round RT-PCR of the TCR CDR3 employed the HTBI primer set. TCRdb reprocessed the multiplex PCR reads with MiXCR, giving one entry per CDR3 protein. The data contain over 500,000 distinct CDR3 sequences, around 16% of them singletons. Material: blood. This clonotype originated in a woman aged 25 to 45 with Graves' ophthalmopathy.

The CDR3 loop reads CASSLWAGGSSYEQYF. The DNA of the CDR3 is TGCGCCAGCAGCTTGTGGGCGGGAGGGAGCTCCTACGAGCAGTACTTC. V is TRBV5-1 and J is TRBJ2-7; 9 nucleotides agree with TRBD2. J gave up 0 bases and V 1 base, and 5 bases lay outside the gene matches. This CDR3 region has 16 residues. Germline values: CDR1 SGHRS, CDR2 YFSETQ.